This TCR beta chain was profiled in a study of T cell repertoires in cytomegalovirus infection. Study-wide background: An indication of both CMV infection and matching HLA type came from public TCR beta signatures. Study observations and caveats: The cumulative frequency of public TCR beta families identified carriers of CMV plus the relevant HLA. CMV-specific TCR beta clonotypes restricted by HLA-C dominated the ex vivo response.

V was trimmed by 7 bases and J by 6 bases, leaving 12 bases between them. Germline lookup yields CDR1 MDHEN and CDR2 SYDVKM. The CDR3 extends over 12 amino acids. This clonotype was counted at least ten times. No antigen is known for it. TCRdb re-called the reads with MiXCR, one entry per CDR3 protein. Among 350,000 to 550,000 distinct CDR3 sequences listed, approximately 32% were seen once. The TCR comes from a human donor in good health (CMV status not recorded). Some clones in this sample may be carry-over from other donors' samples. The sample taken for sequencing was PBMCs. This chain links TRBV28 with TRBJ1-1; D call uncertain. As DNA, the CDR3 is TGTGCCAGCAAACCTCCACACCCTGAAGCTTTCTTT. This sequence encodes CASKPPHPEAFF.